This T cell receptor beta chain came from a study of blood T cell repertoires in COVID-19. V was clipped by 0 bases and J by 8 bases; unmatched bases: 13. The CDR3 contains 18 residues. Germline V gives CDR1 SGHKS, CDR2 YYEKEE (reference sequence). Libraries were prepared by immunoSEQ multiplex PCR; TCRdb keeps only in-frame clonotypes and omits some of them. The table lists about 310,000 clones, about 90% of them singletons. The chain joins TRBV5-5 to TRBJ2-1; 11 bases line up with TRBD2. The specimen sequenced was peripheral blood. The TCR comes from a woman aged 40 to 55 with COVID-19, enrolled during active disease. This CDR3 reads CASSLGGLAGGLRDEQFF. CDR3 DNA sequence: TGTGCCAGCAGCTTGGGGGGGCTAGCGGGAGGTCTTCGGGATGAGCAGTTCTTC.